The T cell receptor (beta chain) described here comes from a study of patients and donors after allogeneic stem cell transplantation (dated by TCRdb to 2020 to 2021). This clonotype was counted a few times. Its target antigen remains unknown. No much larger clonotype is one base removed from it; base qualities were not supplied. Preparation of the library involved RT-PCR. Sequenced on a NextSeq 550. TCRdb cleaned the public reads at Q25 with fastp, built clones with MiXCR and kept in-frame beta chains. CDR3 protein sequences are deduplicated, and each keeps its most common genes and DNA. The sample table contains 70,000 or so distinct CDR3 sequences; only one count was recorded for approximately 26% of them. The ten biggest clones cover about 25% of the sample. Deletion took 1 base off V and 4 bases off J, with a span of 16 bases between the germline ends. From the germline V gene, CDR1 is SGHDT and CDR2 is YYEEEE. The CDR3 measures 16 amino acids from cysteine to phenylalanine. Only CDR3 DNA is held: 48 bases, read in frame from base 1.

Sequences were obtained from blood, either unsorted or a sorted T cell fraction (not recorded which). The rearranged segments are TRBV5-6 and TRBJ2-3; the D region possibly corresponds to TRBD2 (5 bases align). The receptor was derived from a human donor who was either an allogeneic HSCT recipient or a stem cell or donor lymphocyte infusion donor (not recorded which). It is not recorded whose cells these are; they may come from a transplant donor. Here is the DNA: TGTGCCAGCAGCTTGCCTAGCCCAGGCTCCCCAGATACGCAGTATTTT. This gives the protein CASSLPSPGSPDTQYF.